The 31 T cell receptor beta chains below all came from one sample that was sequenced in a study of blood T cell repertoires in COVID-19. TCRdb's table, derived via immunoSEQ multiplex PCR, lists solely in-frame clones and lacks some. The profile shows roughly 15,000 clones, around 75% of them singletons. Specimen: peripheral blood. Source of these receptors: a man between 60 and 75 years old with acute or convalescent COVID-19.

This clone was counted a few times. V is TRBV7-6 and J is TRBJ1-3; no firm D call. This CDR3 contains 16 residues. V lost 1 base and J 0 bases, leaving 10 bases between the germline ends. Germline V gene data show CDR1 as SGHVS and CDR2 as FNYEAQ. CDR3 nucleotides: TGTGCCAGCAGCTTAGGTGCCGCTAGCTCTGGAAACACCATATATTTT. This encodes CASSLGAASSGNTIYF.

By its share, this clone is medium-sized. The chain is built from TRBV5-1 and TRBJ2-5, with 12 bases identical to TRBD1. The CDR3 totals 15 residues. Germline V gene sequence: CDR1 SGHRS, CDR2 YFSETQ. V shed 4 bases, J shed 5 bases, and the junction held 6 bases outside the gene matches. CDR3 residues: CASSPGTGGRETQYF. DNA of the CDR3: TGCGCCAGCAGCCCAGGGACAGGGGGCCGGGAGACCCAGTACTTC.

CDR3: CASSVGLAGAGTGELFF. Here the CDR3 DNA reads TGTGCCAGCAGTGTTGGACTAGCGGGCGCCGGGACCGGGGAGCTGTTTTTT. The chain employs TRBV2 and TRBJ2-2; 11 bases are shared with TRBD2. This CDR3 region has 17 residues. The V gene's germline CDR1 is SNHLY and CDR2 FYNNEI. Unmatched junction bases numbered 9, after V lost 4 bases and J lost 5 bases.

This rearrangement joins TRBV30 to TRBJ1-4; D perhaps matches TRBD1 (5 bases). V was clipped by 1 base and J by 1 base, with 16 bases between them. The CDR3 has 17 amino acids. In germline, CDR1 is GTSNPN, CDR2 SVGIG (reference sequence). DNA of the CDR3: TGTGCCTGGAGTGACCCGTGGCGGGGCCTAACTAATGAAAAACTGTTTTTT. Amino acids: CAWSDPWRGLTNEKLFF.

The chain has TRBV10-3 and TRBJ2-1, with a possible D match to TRBD2 (6 bases). The CDR3 covers 17 residues. CDR1 ENHRY and CDR2 SYGVKD come from the germline V gene. Trimming stripped 3 bases from V and 9 bases from J, with 24 bases between. The CDR3 here is CAISDGGAGRRSGEQFF. The CDR3 DNA reads as TGTGCCATCAGTGATGGAGGGGCCGGGCGGCGTTCCGGTGAGCAGTTCTTC.

V is TRBV19 and J is TRBJ2-7, with D unresolved. The V end lost 6 bases, the J end lost 2 bases, and 14 bases lay between the germline ends. This CDR3 has 14 residues. Per germline, CDR1 LNHDA and CDR2 SQIVND (reference sequence). The CDR3 nucleotides are TGTGCCAGTAGCTTAGTATATCCGACCTACGAGCAGTACTTC. Translated, it gives CASSLVYPTYEQYF.

J is TRBJ2-1 and V is TRBV5-6; TRBD1 matches at 12 bases. J gave up 3 bases and V 3 bases, and 4 bases lay outside the gene matches. The germline gives CDR1 SGHDT, CDR2 YYEEEE. This CDR3 is built from 16 residues. CDR3 sequence reads: CASSSGTGGDYNEQFF. In DNA, the CDR3 is TGTGCCAGCAGCTCCGGGACAGGGGGCGACTACAATGAGCAGTTCTTC. Using reference TRBV5-6 and TRBJ2-1 for the parts outside the CDR3, the full variable domain is DAGVTQSPTHLIKTRGQQVTLRCSPKSGHDTVSWYQQALGQGPQFIFQYYEEEERQRGNFPDRFSGHQFPNYSSELNVNALLLGDSALYLCASSSGTGGDYNEQFFGPGTRLTVL.

The CDR3 protein is CASRTGTKDYEQYF. The CDR3 nucleotides are TGCGCCAGCAGAACCGGGACAAAGGACTACGAGCAGTACTTC. The genes are TRBV5-1 and TRBJ2-7, with D perhaps TRBD1 (6 bases). The germline V and J ends were trimmed by 5 bases and 3 bases, with 15 bases remaining between them. In germline, CDR1 is SGHRS, CDR2 YFSETQ. This CDR3 spans 14 amino acids.

This clone was recorded only once. The chain combines TRBV7-6 with TRBJ2-1; the match to TRBD2 covers 7 bases. The V gene end was trimmed by 4 bases and the J gene end by 0 bases; junction bases not matched to a gene: 12. The CDR3 has 18 amino acids. Germline V lookup: CDR1 SGHVS, CDR2 FNYEAQ. CDR3 sequence reads: CASSSGLGGGSSYNEQFF. As DNA, the CDR3 is TGTGCCAGCAGCTCAGGACTAGGTGGGGGTAGCTCCTACAATGAGCAGTTCTTC.

The J gene is TRBJ2-7, the V gene TRBV27; perhaps TRBD1 as D (6 bases). Germline lookup yields CDR1 MNHEY and CDR2 SMNVEV (reference sequence). Trimming took off 0 bases at V and 0 bases at J, with 15 bases between the two ends. There are 17 residues in the CDR3. As DNA, the CDR3 is TGTGCCAGCAGTTTATCACGGCAGGGGATCAGCTCCTACGAGCAGTACTTC. It codes for CASSLSRQGISSYEQYF.

As concerns this clone: A much larger clone lies a single base off, so this may be a read error. This chain uses TRBV6-5 with TRBJ1-5; 8 bases map to TRBD1. V was clipped by 2 bases and J by 4 bases; unmatched bases: 1. From germline, CDR1 is MNHEY and CDR2 SVGAGI. The CDR3 totals 14 residues. The CDR3 DNA sequence: TGTGCCAGCAGTTACCGACAGGGGAATCAGCCCCAGCATTTT. The encoded protein is CASSYRQGNQPQHF.

The rearrangement joins TRBV9 to TRBJ2-2, with no clear D. V was pared by 4 bases and J by 1 base, with 14 bases between. The CDR3 runs 16 residues. Germline V CDR1 and CDR2: SGDLS, YYNGEE. The CDR3 DNA is TGTGCCAGCAGCCAGTATGCACAAGTGAACACCGGGGAGCTGTTTTTT. Amino acid sequence: CASSQYAQVNTGELFF.

The sample holds one count of this clone. V usage is TRBV7-8 and J usage is TRBJ1-5; tentative D call: TRBD1 (5 bases). Germline V gene sequence: CDR1 SGHVS, CDR2 FQNEAQ. Trimming removed 1 base at V and 0 bases at J, with 13 bases between. The CDR3 sequence is 17 residues long. CDR3 bases: TGTGCCAGCAGCTTAGGAGGAGGGGTTCTTAGCAATCAGCCCCAGCATTTT. Translation: CASSLGGGVLSNQPQHF.

This chain connects TRBV9 to TRBJ1-2; the match to TRBD1 covers 9 bases. V trimming: 4 bases; J trimming: 5 bases; junction bases outside the gene matches: 15. The CDR3 runs 17 residues. CDR1 and CDR2 (germline): SGDLS, YYNGEE. The CDR3 coding sequence is TGTGCCAGCAGCTTGACTACCTCCCGGGACAGGGAATATGGCTACACCTTC. Protein sequence: CASSLTTSRDREYGYTF. Using reference TRBV9 and TRBJ1-2 for the parts outside the CDR3, the full variable domain is DSGVTQTPKHLITATGQRVTLRCSPRSGDLSVYWYQQSLDQGLQFLIQYYNGEERAKGNILERFSAQQFPDLHSELNLSSLELGDSALYFCASSLTTSRDREYGYTFGSGTRLTVV.

The J gene is TRBJ2-7, the V gene TRBV7-8, with no clear D. CDR3 size: 15 residues. Trimming cost V 2 bases and J 2 bases, with 13 bases left between them. From germline, CDR1 is SGHVS and CDR2 FQNEAQ. CDR3 residues: CASSLPLAPAYEQYF. The CDR3, as DNA: TGTGCCAGCAGCTTACCCCTCGCGCCCGCCTACGAGCAGTACTTC.

In DNA form, the CDR3 reads TGTGCCAGTAAACCTAACCACGGCTCCTACAATGAGCAGTTCTTC. This codes for CASKPNHGSYNEQFF. J is TRBJ2-1 and V is TRBV19; no clear D. The CDR3 spans 15 residues. Trimming left V 7 bases short and J 0 bases short, with 13 bases between. The germline V gene has CDR1 LNHDA and CDR2 SQIVND (reference sequence).

This clone was counted once. V gene TRBV19 combines with J gene TRBJ2-4; 13 bases align to TRBD2. In germline, CDR1 is LNHDA, CDR2 SQIVND (reference sequence). The CDR3 has 20 amino acids. V shed 6 bases and J 3 bases; nucleotides not matched to a gene: 17. The CDR3 reads CASSPIGPRGLAGNKNIQYF. DNA for the CDR3: TGTGCCAGTAGCCCAATAGGGCCCAGGGGACTAGCGGGGAACAAAAACATTCAGTACTTC.

The chain recombines TRBV19 with TRBJ2-3, with a weak D call TRBD2 (5 bases). The CDR3 loop spans 14 amino acids. The V and J ends lost 4 bases and 6 bases respectively, with 14 bases between them. Germline V CDR1 and CDR2: LNHDA, SQIVND (reference sequence). CDR3 loop: CASSTVSGFDTQYF. Here the CDR3 DNA reads TGTGCCAGTAGTACAGTTTCGGGATTTGATACGCAGTATTTT.

J is TRBJ2-7 and V is TRBV11-2; 7 nucleotides agree with TRBD1. The CDR3 runs to 13 residues. Germline lookup yields CDR1 SGHAT and CDR2 FQNNGV. With V trimmed by 1 base and J by 5 bases, 2 bases remained unmatched. CDR3 sequence: CASSLVGQNEQYF. CDR3 in DNA: TGTGCCAGCAGCTTAGTGGGACAGAACGAGCAGTACTTC. The whole variable domain, remainder taken from reference TRBV11-2 and TRBJ2-7, is EAGVAQSPRYKIIEKRQSVAFWCNPISGHATLYWYQQILGQGPKLLIQFQNNGVVDDSQLPKDRFSAERLKGVDSTLKIQPAKLEDSAVYLCASSLVGQNEQYFGPGTRLTVT.

This clone was counted once. The chain has TRBV18 and TRBJ1-1; maybe TRBD1 (5 bases). CDR3 length equals 16 residues. Trimming took off 6 bases at V and 1 base at J, with 18 bases between the two ends. Germline CDR1 KGHSH, CDR2 LQKENI. The CDR3 spells CASSPLGAKPNTEAFF. Written as DNA, the CDR3 is TGTGCCAGCTCTCCCCTTGGGGCAAAACCGAACACTGAAGCTTTCTTT.

This chain uses TRBV5-1 with TRBJ2-7; no reliable D call. Between the trimmed V and J ends, which lost 2 bases and 2 bases, there was a span of 14 bases. The CDR3 has 15 amino acids. CDR1 is SGHRS, CDR2 YFSETQ, per germline. CDR3 region: CASSFTIGNTYEQYF. For the CDR3, the DNA is TGCGCCAGCAGCTTTACTATCGGAAATACCTACGAGCAGTACTTC.

This clone was seen only a few times. The V call is TRBV2, the J call TRBJ2-2; 10 bases match TRBD1. The germline CDR1 and CDR2 sequences are SNHLY and FYNNEI. The CDR3 extends over 15 amino acids. The J segment lost 3 bases and the V segment lost 7 bases, leaving 5 bases of the junction unmatched. Here the CDR3 DNA reads TGTGCCAGCAATTCGGGACAGGGGCACACCGGGGAGCTGTTTTTT. Translation gives CASNSGQGHTGELFF.

This chain joins TRBV27 and TRBJ1-2; D is possibly TRBD1 (6 bases). This CDR3 is built from 13 residues. V gave up 3 bases and J gave up 2 bases, with 7 bases separating them. Looked up from germline, CDR1 is MNHEY and CDR2 is SMNVEV (reference sequence). The CDR3 region is CASSFGTNYGYTF. The CDR3 DNA sequence: TGTGCCAGCAGTTTCGGGACAAACTATGGCTACACCTTC.

V is TRBV6-4 and J is TRBJ2-3; 9 nucleotides line up with TRBD2. Germline V gene data show CDR1 as MRHNA and CDR2 as SNTAGT. V trimming: 0 bases; J trimming: 4 bases; junction bases outside the gene matches: 2. CDR3 length equals 15 residues. CDR3 in amino acids: CASSDSAGGPDTQYF. The CDR3 nucleotides are TGTGCCAGCAGTGACTCTGCGGGGGGGCCAGATACGCAGTATTTT.

The rearrangement links TRBV5-1 to TRBJ2-7, with 7 nucleotides matching TRBD2. Germline values: CDR1 SGHRS, CDR2 YFSETQ. This CDR3 has 14 residues. Unmatched junction bases numbered 6, after V lost 1 base and J lost 5 bases. The CDR3 sequence is CASSLLGEGDEQYF. The CDR3 DNA follows: TGCGCCAGCAGCTTGTTGGGGGAGGGCGACGAGCAGTACTTC.

The V and J genes are TRBV6-5 and TRBJ2-2; tentatively, D is TRBD2 (6 bases). CDR1 is MNHEY and CDR2 is SVGAGI in the germline V gene. The CDR3 is made up of 14 amino acids. Trimming took 6 bases from V and 4 from J, leaving 12 bases between them. As DNA, the CDR3 is TGTGCCAGCAGAAGAAAGGGAGGCACCGGGGAGCTGTTTTTT. Translating it yields CASRRKGGTGELFF.

The chain couples TRBV19 to TRBJ1-4; 8 bases line up with TRBD1. The CDR3 consists of 15 residues. V trimming: 6 bases; J trimming: 6 bases; junction bases outside the gene matches: 9. In germline, CDR1 is LNHDA, CDR2 SQIVND (reference sequence). CDR3 sequence reads: CASRRQGRWDEKLFF. CDR3 sequence (DNA): TGTGCCAGTAGACGACAGGGGCGGTGGGATGAAAAACTGTTTTTT.

The J gene is TRBJ2-3, the V gene TRBV30; no clear D. The V and J ends lost 1 base and 2 bases respectively, with 4 bases between them. There are 12 residues in the CDR3. Per germline, CDR1 GTSNPN and CDR2 SVGIG (reference sequence). The CDR3 is CAWSDYTDTQYF. DNA for the CDR3: TGTGCCTGGAGTGACTACACAGATACGCAGTATTTT.

This chain joins TRBV20-1 and TRBJ1-1, with a possible D match to TRBD1 (5 bases). The length of the CDR3 is 14 residues. Germline values: CDR1 DFQATT, CDR2 SNEGSKA (reference sequence). V was pared by 3 bases and J by 9 bases, with 20 bases between. The CDR3 loop reads CSASSPGLSGKAFF. CDR3 DNA sequence: TGCAGTGCTAGTAGTCCAGGGCTAAGCGGGAAAGCTTTCTTT.

This sequence joins TRBV7-2 and TRBJ1-2; 9 bases are shared with TRBD1. After removal of 4 bases from V and 5 bases from J, the junction contained 5 bases not matched to a gene. The CDR3 length is 14 residues. CDR1 SGHTA and CDR2 FQGNSA come from the germline V gene. CDR3 in amino acids: CASSYADRGYGYTF. The CDR3 DNA reads TGTGCCAGCAGCTACGCGGACAGGGGATATGGCTACACCTTC.

The chain recombines TRBV27 with TRBJ2-1; 9 bases match TRBD1. The V gene's germline CDR1 is MNHEY and CDR2 SMNVEV (reference sequence). J lost 7 bases, V lost 4 bases, and 8 bases had no gene match. This CDR3 has 15 amino acids. The CDR3 loop is CASSWDRAIGNEQFF. The DNA of the CDR3 is TGTGCCAGCAGTTGGGACAGGGCCATCGGGAATGAGCAGTTCTTC.